The sequence of this T cell receptor (beta chain) was determined in a study of T cells in Graves' hyperthyroidism and ophthalmopathy. The sample holds many counts of this clonotype. The CDR3 loop spans 15 amino acids. Germline V gene data show CDR1 as SGHKS and CDR2 as YYEKEE (reference sequence). The V and J ends lost 4 bases and 5 bases, in that order; junction bases with no gene match: 6. Researchers took RNA transcripts and amplified the TCR beta CDR3 regions from them. HTBI primers were the set used in a first-round RT-PCR of the TCR CDR3. TCRdb ran MiXCR on the multiplex PCR reads and lists one entry per CDR3 protein. The sample comprises a few hundred thousand distinct CDR3 sequences, approximately 13% of which are singletons, and 34% rests with the top ten.

This TCR came from a woman in her thirties or forties with Graves' ophthalmopathy. The rearrangement links TRBV5-5 to TRBJ2-1, with 10 bases that match TRBD2. Sequences were obtained from blood. The CDR3 DNA is TGTGCCAGCAGCCATACTAGCGGGGCGAACAATGAGCAGTTCTTC. It yields the protein CASSHTSGANNEQFF.